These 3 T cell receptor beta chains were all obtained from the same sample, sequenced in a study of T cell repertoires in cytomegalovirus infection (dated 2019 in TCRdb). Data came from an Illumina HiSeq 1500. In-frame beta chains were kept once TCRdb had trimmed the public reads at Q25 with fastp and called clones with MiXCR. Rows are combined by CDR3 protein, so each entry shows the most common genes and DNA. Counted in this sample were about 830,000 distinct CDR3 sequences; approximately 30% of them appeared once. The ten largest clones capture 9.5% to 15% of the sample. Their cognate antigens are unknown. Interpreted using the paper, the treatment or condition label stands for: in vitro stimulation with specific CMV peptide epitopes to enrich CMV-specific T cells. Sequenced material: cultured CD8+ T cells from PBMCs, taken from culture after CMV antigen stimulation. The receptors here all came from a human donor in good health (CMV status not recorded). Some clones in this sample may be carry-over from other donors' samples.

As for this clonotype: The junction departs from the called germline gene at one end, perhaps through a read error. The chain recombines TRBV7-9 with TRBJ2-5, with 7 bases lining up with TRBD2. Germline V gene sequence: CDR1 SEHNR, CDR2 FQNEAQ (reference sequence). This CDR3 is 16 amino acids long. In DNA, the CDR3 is TGTGCCAGCAGCCCCGTATCGCGGGGGACCCAAGATACCCAGTACTTC. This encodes CASSPVSRGTQDTQYF.

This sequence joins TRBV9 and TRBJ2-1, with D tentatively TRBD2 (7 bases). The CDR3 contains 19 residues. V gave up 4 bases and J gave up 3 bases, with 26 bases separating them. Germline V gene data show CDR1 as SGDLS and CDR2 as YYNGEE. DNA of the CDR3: TGTGCCAGCAGCCCCAGGTGGGGGGGGCCTCCCAATAGCTACAATGAGCAGTTCTTC. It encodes CASSPRWGGPPNSYNEQFF.

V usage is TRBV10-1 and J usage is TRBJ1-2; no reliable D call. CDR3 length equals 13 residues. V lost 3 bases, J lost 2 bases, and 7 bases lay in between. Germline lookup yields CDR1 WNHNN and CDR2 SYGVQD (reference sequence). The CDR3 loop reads CASSDSENYGYTF. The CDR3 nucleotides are TGCGCCAGCAGTGACAGCGAGAACTATGGCTACACCTTC.